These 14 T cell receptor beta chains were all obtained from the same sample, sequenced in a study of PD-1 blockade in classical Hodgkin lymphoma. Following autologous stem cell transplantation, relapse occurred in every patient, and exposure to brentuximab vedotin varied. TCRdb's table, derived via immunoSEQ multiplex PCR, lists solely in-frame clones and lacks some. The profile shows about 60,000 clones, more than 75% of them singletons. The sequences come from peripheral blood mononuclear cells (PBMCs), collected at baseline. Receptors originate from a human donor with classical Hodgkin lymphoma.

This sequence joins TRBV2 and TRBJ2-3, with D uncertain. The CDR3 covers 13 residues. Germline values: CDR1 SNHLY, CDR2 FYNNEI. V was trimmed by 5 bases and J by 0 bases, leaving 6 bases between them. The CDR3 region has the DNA TGTGCCAGCAGTCCCCCAAGCACAGATACGCAGTATTTT. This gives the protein CASSPPSTDTQYF.

CDR3 sequence reads: CASSIDRTRNNYGYTF. Here the CDR3 DNA reads TGTGCCAGTAGTATAGATCGGACGAGGAATAACTATGGCTACACCTTC. J is TRBJ1-2 and V is TRBV19; D unclear. Trimming pared 0 bases from V and 1 base from J, leaving 12 bases between. This CDR3 has 16 residues. The germline CDR1 and CDR2 sequences are LNHDA and SQIVND (reference sequence).

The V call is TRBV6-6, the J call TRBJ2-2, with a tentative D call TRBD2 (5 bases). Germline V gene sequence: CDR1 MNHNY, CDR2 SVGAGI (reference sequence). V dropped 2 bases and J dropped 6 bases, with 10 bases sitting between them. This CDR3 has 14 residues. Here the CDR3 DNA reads TGTGCCAGCAGTTACGGTAAACTAGCCGGGGAGCTGTTTTTT. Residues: CASSYGKLAGELFF.

As DNA, the CDR3 is TGCGCCAGCAGCCTTACAGACAGGGGCGAGCAGTACTTC. It specifies CASSLTDRGEQYF. The V call is TRBV4-1, the J call TRBJ2-7, with 8 bases fitting TRBD1. The CDR3 totals 13 residues. V dropped 4 bases and J dropped 6; count of bases not matched to a gene: 5. Germline CDR1 and CDR2: MGHRA and YSYEKL.

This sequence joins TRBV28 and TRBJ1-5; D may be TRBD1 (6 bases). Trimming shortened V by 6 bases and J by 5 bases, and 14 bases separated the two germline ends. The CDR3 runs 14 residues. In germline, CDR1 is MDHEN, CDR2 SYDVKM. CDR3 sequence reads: CASSERQEYQPQHF. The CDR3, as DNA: TGTGCCAGCAGCGAAAGACAGGAGTATCAGCCCCAGCATTTT.

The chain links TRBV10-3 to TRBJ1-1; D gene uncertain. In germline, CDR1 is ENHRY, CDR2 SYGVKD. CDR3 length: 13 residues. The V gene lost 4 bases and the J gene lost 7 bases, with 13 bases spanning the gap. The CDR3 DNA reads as TGTGCCATCAGTGGGTCGGGGAATGGTGAAGCTTTCTTT. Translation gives CAISGSGNGEAFF.

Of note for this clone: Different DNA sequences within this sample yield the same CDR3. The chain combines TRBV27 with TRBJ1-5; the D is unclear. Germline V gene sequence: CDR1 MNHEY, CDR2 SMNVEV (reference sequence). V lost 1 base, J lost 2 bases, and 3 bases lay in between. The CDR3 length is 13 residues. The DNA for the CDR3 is TGTGCCAGCAGTTTATGGGGCAATCAGCCCCAGCATTTT. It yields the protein CASSLWGNQPQHF.

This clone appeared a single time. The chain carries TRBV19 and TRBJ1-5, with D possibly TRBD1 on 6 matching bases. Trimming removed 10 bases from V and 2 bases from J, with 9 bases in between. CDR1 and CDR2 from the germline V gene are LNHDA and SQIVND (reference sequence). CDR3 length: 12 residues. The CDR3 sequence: CAIQGRNQPQHF. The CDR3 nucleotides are TGTGCCATACAGGGCCGCAATCAGCCCCAGCATTTT.

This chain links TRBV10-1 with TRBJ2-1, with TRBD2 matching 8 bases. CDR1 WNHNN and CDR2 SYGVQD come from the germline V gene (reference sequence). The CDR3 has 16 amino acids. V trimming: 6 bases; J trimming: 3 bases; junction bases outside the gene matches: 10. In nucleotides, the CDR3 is TGCGCCAGCAGCCCGGTCGGGGCGGGGGGCTACAATGAGCAGTTCTTC. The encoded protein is CASSPVGAGGYNEQFF.

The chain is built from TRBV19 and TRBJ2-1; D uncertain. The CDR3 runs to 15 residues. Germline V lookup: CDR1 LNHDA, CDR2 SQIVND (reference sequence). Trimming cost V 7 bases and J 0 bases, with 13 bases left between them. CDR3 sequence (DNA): TGTGCCAGTACCCCCATCCTAAGCTCCTACAATGAGCAGTTCTTC. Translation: CASTPILSSYNEQFF.

The DNA of the CDR3 is TGTGCCAGCAGTTCCGGGACAGGGTACCACGAGCAGTACTTC. It yields the protein CASSSGTGYHEQYF. The chain uses TRBV6-5 and TRBJ2-7, with TRBD1 identical over 9 bases. This CDR3 has 14 amino acids. J lost 5 bases, V lost 4 bases, and 6 bases had no gene match. Per germline, CDR1 MNHEY and CDR2 SVGAGI.

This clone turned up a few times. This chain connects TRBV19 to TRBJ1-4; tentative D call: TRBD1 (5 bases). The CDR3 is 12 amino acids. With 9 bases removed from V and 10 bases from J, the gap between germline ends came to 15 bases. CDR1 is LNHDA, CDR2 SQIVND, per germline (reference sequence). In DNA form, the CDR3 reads TGTGCCAGCAGCAAAGGGGACGGAAAACTGTTTTTT. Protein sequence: CASSKGDGKLFF.

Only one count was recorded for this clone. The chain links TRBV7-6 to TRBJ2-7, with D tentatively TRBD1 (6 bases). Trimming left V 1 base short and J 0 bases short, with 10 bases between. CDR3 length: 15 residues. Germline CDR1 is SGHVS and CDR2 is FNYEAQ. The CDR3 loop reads CASSLEQGYSYEQYF. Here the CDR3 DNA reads TGTGCCAGCAGCTTAGAACAGGGCTACTCCTACGAGCAGTACTTC.

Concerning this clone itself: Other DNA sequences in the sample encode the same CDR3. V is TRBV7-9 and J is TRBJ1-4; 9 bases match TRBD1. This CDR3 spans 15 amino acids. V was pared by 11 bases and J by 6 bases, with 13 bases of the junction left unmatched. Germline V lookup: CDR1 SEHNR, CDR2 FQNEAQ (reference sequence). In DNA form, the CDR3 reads TGTGCCGTTGGGGAGGGGACAGGGAACCATGAAAAACTGTTTTTT. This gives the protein CAVGEGTGNHEKLFF. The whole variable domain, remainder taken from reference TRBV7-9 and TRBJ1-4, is DTGVSQNPRHKITKRGQNVTFRCDPISEHNRLYWYRQTLGQGPEFLTYFQNEAQLEKSRLLSDRFSAERPKGSFSTLEIQRTEQGDSAMYLCAVGEGTGNHEKLFFGSGTQLSVL.